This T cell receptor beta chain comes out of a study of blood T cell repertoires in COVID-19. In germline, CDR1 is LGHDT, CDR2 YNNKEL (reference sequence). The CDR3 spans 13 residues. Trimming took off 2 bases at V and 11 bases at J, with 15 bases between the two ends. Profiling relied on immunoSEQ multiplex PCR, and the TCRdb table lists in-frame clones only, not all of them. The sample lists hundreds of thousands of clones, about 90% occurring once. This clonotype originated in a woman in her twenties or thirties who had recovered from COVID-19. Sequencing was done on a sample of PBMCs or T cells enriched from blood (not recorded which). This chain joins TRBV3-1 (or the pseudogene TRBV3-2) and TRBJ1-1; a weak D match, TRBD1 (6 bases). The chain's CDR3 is CASSQTGGAAAFF. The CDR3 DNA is TGTGCCAGCAGCCAAACGGGGGGCGCGGCCGCTTTCTTT.